This T cell receptor beta chain is from a study of human versus mouse CDR3 diversity and MHC coevolution. Measured with immunoSEQ multiplex PCR; TCRdb has only the in-frame clones, and not every one. Here the sample spans about 83,000 clones, around 90% being singletons. Naive CD4 T cells, CD45RO-negative and CD62L-positive, were flow-sorted from PBMCs. Study-wide findings and caveats: Humans had the largest estimated TCR beta repertoire, around 1.6 million clonotypes. On average, humans showed more CDR3 deletions and insertions than mice. Most of the three human donors had the lowest clonal inequality.

CDR3 length: 14 amino acids. Germline V CDR1 and CDR2: MGHDK, SYGVNS. The V gene end was trimmed by 6 bases and the J gene end by 2 bases; junction bases not matched to a gene: 3. A word on this clone: As yet, its antigen is unknown.

The TCR sequence derives from a person aged 30 to 69 in good health. V and J are TRBV25-1 and TRBJ2-3; 9 bases match TRBD1. The specimen was naive CD4+ T cells from blood. Subset of the sample: CD45RO-negative CD62L-positive naive CD4 T cells. The CDR3 region is CASRRDRDTDTQYF. The DNA of the CDR3 is TGTGCCAGCAGACGGGACAGGGACACAGATACGCAGTATTTT.